Shown below are 27 T cell receptor beta chains from a single sample sequenced in a study of cytomegalovirus exposure and HLA in healthy donors. The PCR made use of 60 Vbeta and 13 Jbeta primers. The table came from immunoSEQ multiplex PCR; TCRdb's copy has only in-frame clones and leaves some out. The sample includes around 120,000 clones, 70% to 85% of them seen just once. Sequencing used PBMCs. The receptor set was obtained from a woman in her thirties or forties in good health and CMV-seronegative.

V usage is TRBV2 and J usage is TRBJ2-7; 7 bases are shared with TRBD1. CDR1 is SNHLY and CDR2 is FYNNEI in the germline V gene. Trimming took 4 bases from V and 5 from J; bases not matched to a gene: 8. The CDR3 spans 14 residues. As DNA, the CDR3 is TGTGCCAGCAGTGTTGACAGGGAGTGGAACGAGCAGTACTTC. It encodes CASSVDREWNEQYF.

The chain links TRBV28 to TRBJ2-5; possibly TRBD2 for D (5 bases). The CDR3 spans 13 residues. Germline V gene data show CDR1 as MDHEN and CDR2 as SYDVKM. The V gene lost 6 bases and the J gene lost 1 base, with 9 bases spanning the gap. DNA of the CDR3: TGTGCCAGCAGGGAGGCGTTCCAAGAGACCCAGTACTTC. Residues: CASREAFQETQYF.

This clone was seen just once. The CDR3 region is CASSTGTVGSGELFF. The DNA of the CDR3 is TGTGCCAGTAGTACCGGGACAGTAGGATCCGGGGAGCTGTTTTTT. V usage is TRBV19 and J usage is TRBJ2-2, with TRBD1 matching over 7 bases. The V and J ends lost 4 bases and 6 bases, in that order; junction bases with no gene match: 8. Germline V gene data show CDR1 as LNHDA and CDR2 as SQIVND (reference sequence). This CDR3 has 15 amino acids.

The chain carries TRBV28 and TRBJ1-4; D possibly corresponds to TRBD1 (5 bases). Trimming pared 5 bases from V and 7 bases from J, leaving 11 bases between. The CDR3 spans 13 residues. Germline loops: CDR1 MDHEN, CDR2 SYDVKM. The CDR3 loop is CASSSQGVEKLFF. The CDR3 nucleotides are TGTGCCAGCAGTAGTCAGGGTGTTGAAAAACTGTTTTTT.

The chain carries TRBV19 and TRBJ2-1, with D possibly matching TRBD2 (5 bases). The germline CDR1 and CDR2 sequences are LNHDA and SQIVND (reference sequence). CDR3 length: 14 residues. Between the trimmed V and J ends, which lost 7 bases and 1 base, there was a span of 11 bases. As DNA, the CDR3 is TGTGCCAGTAACGAGCGGAATTCCTACAATGAGCAGTTCTTC. Protein product: CASNERNSYNEQFF.

The V call is TRBV6-5, the J call TRBJ2-1, with D possibly matching TRBD2 (5 bases). The germline V and J ends were trimmed by 5 bases and 4 bases, with 12 bases remaining between them. Looked up from germline, CDR1 is MNHEY and CDR2 is SVGAGI. The CDR3 extends over 14 amino acids. In DNA form, the CDR3 reads TGTGCCAGCAGTCCGTCCCGGGGATACAATGAGCAGTTCTTC. Encoded protein: CASSPSRGYNEQFF.

V gene TRBV4-3 combines with J gene TRBJ1-1; D not resolved. The germline V gene encodes CDR1 LGHNA and CDR2 YSLEER. The CDR3 covers 14 residues. The V end lost 4 bases, the J end lost 5 bases, and 14 bases lay between the germline ends. CDR3 loop: CASSPTTGATEAFF. CDR3 bases: TGCGCCAGCAGCCCCACTACGGGTGCGACTGAAGCTTTCTTT.

The chain carries TRBV6-6 and TRBJ2-2, with a tentative D call TRBD2 (6 bases). V was pared by 2 bases and J by 1 base, with 8 bases between. The CDR3 spans 15 residues. CDR1 and CDR2 (germline): MNHNY, SVGAGI (reference sequence). The CDR3 here is CASSYRRENTGELFF. In nucleotides, the CDR3 is TGTGCCAGCAGTTACAGGCGGGAGAACACCGGGGAGCTGTTTTTT.

V is TRBV2 and J is TRBJ2-7, with 7 bases aligning to TRBD1. The V and J ends lost 7 bases and 1 base, in that order; junction bases with no gene match: 22. The CDR3 loop spans 19 amino acids. Germline CDR1 and CDR2: SNHLY and FYNNEI. This CDR3 is CASIVFSFGQDQVSYEQYF. The CDR3 DNA follows: TGTGCCAGCATTGTGTTTTCATTTGGACAGGACCAGGTTTCCTACGAGCAGTACTTC.

V gene TRBV28 combines with J gene TRBJ2-3; 14 nucleotides match TRBD2. CDR1 and CDR2 (germline): MDHEN, SYDVKM. V lost 7 bases and J lost 6; bases outside the gene matches: 9. The CDR3 loop spans 16 amino acids. In nucleotides, the CDR3 is TGTGCCAGCAATCCGCGACTAGCGGGAGGGGGGGATACGCAGTATTTT. It codes for CASNPRLAGGGDTQYF.

In DNA form, the CDR3 reads TGCGCCAGCAGCTTGGGTACGGGTCGTGGCTATGGCTACACCTTC. It encodes CASSLGTGRGYGYTF. The rearrangement uses TRBV5-1 and TRBJ1-2; no firm D call. The CDR3 runs 15 residues. Trimming removed 0 bases from V and 4 bases from J, with 13 bases in between. The germline V gene encodes CDR1 SGHRS and CDR2 YFSETQ. The full variable domain, in which reference TRBV5-1 and TRBJ1-2 provide the parts outside the CDR3, is KAGVTQTPRYLIKTRGQQVTLSCSPISGHRSVSWYQQTPGQGLQFLFEYFSETQRNKGNFPGRFSGRQFSNSRSEMNVSTLELGDSALYLCASSLGTGRGYGYTFGSGTRLTVV.

The chain employs TRBV19 and TRBJ2-3; TRBD1 aligns across 9 bases. Germline trimming cut 5 bases from V and 4 bases from J; bases unmatched to any gene: 16. CDR3 length: 18 residues. From germline, CDR1 is LNHDA and CDR2 SQIVND (reference sequence). CDR3: CASSPRNIWDREPDTQYF. CDR3 DNA: TGTGCCAGTAGTCCGCGAAACATCTGGGACAGGGAGCCAGATACGCAGTATTTT.

The chain uses TRBV15 and TRBJ1-4; 12 nucleotides align to TRBD1. Germline CDR1 reads LNHNV; CDR2 reads YYDKDF (reference sequence). V was clipped by 6 bases and J by 8 bases; unmatched bases: 7. The CDR3 extends over 15 amino acids. In DNA, the CDR3 is TGTGCCACCAGTATATTCGGGACAGGGGGCGAAAAACTGTTTTTT. This sequence encodes CATSIFGTGGEKLFF.

This clone turned up a few times. The chain recombines TRBV5-6 with TRBJ1-1; tentatively, D is TRBD1 (6 bases). In germline, CDR1 is SGHDT, CDR2 YYEEEE. The CDR3 spans 15 residues. Trimming removed 0 bases from V and 0 bases from J, with 9 bases in between. In DNA, the CDR3 is TGTGCCAGCAGCTTGGCCACAGGGCTGAACACTGAAGCTTTCTTT. Protein product: CASSLATGLNTEAFF. The full variable domain, rest sourced from reference TRBV5-6 and TRBJ1-1, is DAGVTQSPTHLIKTRGQQVTLRCSPKSGHDTVSWYQQALGQGPQFIFQYYEEEERQRGNFPDRFSGHQFPNYSSELNVNALLLGDSALYLCASSLATGLNTEAFFGQGTRLTVV.

The J gene is TRBJ2-7, the V gene TRBV20-1; TRBD2 matches at 7 bases. The germline CDR1 and CDR2 sequences are DFQATT and SNEGSKA (reference sequence). The CDR3 consists of 10 residues. CDR3 protein: CSQGGYEQYF. The CDR3 bases are TGCAGCCAGGGAGGGTACGAGCAGTACTTC.

The chain combines TRBV9 with TRBJ2-5; 11 bases agree with TRBD2. The tail of the sequence fits TRBJ2-7 better, so the J call may be wrong. Germline values: CDR1 SGDLS, CDR2 YYNGEE. CDR3 size: 14 residues. The CDR3 region is CASSVSSGRLEQYF. In DNA, the CDR3 is TGTGCCAGCAGCGTTTCTAGCGGGAGGCTCGAGCAGTACTTC.

This rearrangement joins TRBV29-1 to TRBJ2-1, with 7 bases aligning to TRBD1. Germline V gene data show CDR1 as SQVTM and CDR2 as ANQGSEA. The trim removed 1 base at V and 11 bases at J, leaving 8 bases unmatched. This CDR3 has 13 residues. In nucleotides, the CDR3 is TGCAGCGTTGAAGGGGGACAGATACATAAGCAGTTCTTC. Encoded protein: CSVEGGQIHKQFF.

The chain couples TRBV28 to TRBJ1-3, with D possibly TRBD1 on 6 matching bases. Per the germline V gene, CDR1 is MDHEN and CDR2 is SYDVKM. Trimming cost V 3 bases and J 4 bases, with 10 bases left between them. The CDR3 has 14 amino acids. The CDR3 sequence is CASSFTGQGNTIYF. In DNA, the CDR3 is TGTGCCAGCAGTTTCACAGGGCAAGGAAACACCATATATTTT.

V and J are TRBV2 and TRBJ1-5; a possible D gene is TRBD1 (5 bases). The CDR3 is 14 residues long. Germline V gene data show CDR1 as SNHLY and CDR2 as FYNNEI. Trimming stripped 8 bases from V and 0 bases from J, with 11 bases between. The CDR3 DNA reads TGTGCCAGCTCGACAGCTAATAGCAATCAGCCCCAGCATTTT. Protein: CASSTANSNQPQHF. The variable domain in full, completed from reference TRBV2 and TRBJ1-5, reads EPEVTQTPSHQVTQMGQEVILRCVPISNHLYFYWYRQILGQKVEFLVSFYNNEISEKSEIFDDQFSVERPDGSNFTLKIRSTKLEDSAMYFCASSTANSNQPQHFGDGTRLSIL.

The chain combines TRBV11-2 with TRBJ2-5; possible D gene TRBD2, 5 bases. Trimming shortened V by 5 bases and J by 4 bases, and 17 bases separated the two germline ends. The CDR3 has 15 amino acids. Germline V gives CDR1 SGHAT, CDR2 FQNNGV. The CDR3 loop is CASSPRALSGETQYF. CDR3 coding DNA: TGTGCCAGCAGCCCGAGGGCTCTATCAGGAGAGACCCAGTACTTC.

The V gene is TRBV19, the J gene TRBJ2-2; D gene unclear. This CDR3 comprises 15 residues. Germline V gene sequence: CDR1 LNHDA, CDR2 SQIVND (reference sequence). V was cut by 2 bases and J by 5 bases, with 12 bases left in between. The CDR3 region is CASSINPVRTGELFF. CDR3 in DNA: TGTGCCAGTAGTATAAACCCTGTCAGGACCGGGGAGCTGTTTTTT. The variable domain in full, completed from reference TRBV19 and TRBJ2-2, reads DGGITQSPKYLFRKEGQNVTLSCEQNLNHDAMYWYRQDPGQGLRLIYYSQIVNDFQKGDIAEGYSVSREKKESFPLTVTSAQKNPTAFYLCASSINPVRTGELFFGEGSRLTVL.

This clone has more than one count but fewer than ten. The genes are TRBV15 and TRBJ2-2; D gene uncertain. Trimming left V 1 base short and J 3 bases short, with 15 bases between. Germline CDR1 is LNHNV and CDR2 is YYDKDF (reference sequence). The CDR3 has 17 amino acids. CDR3 sequence reads: CATSRGGRGRHTGELFF. CDR3 nucleotides: TGTGCCACCAGCAGAGGTGGTAGAGGCAGACACACCGGGGAGCTGTTTTTT.

The CDR3 reads CAWFPGTVQETQYF. CDR3 sequence (DNA): TGTGCCTGGTTTCCCGGGACAGTCCAAGAGACCCAGTACTTC. The rearrangement links TRBV30 to TRBJ2-5, with TRBD1 matching over 7 bases. The V and J ends lost 5 bases and 1 base, in that order; junction bases with no gene match: 7. This CDR3 comprises 14 residues. Per germline, CDR1 GTSNPN and CDR2 SVGIG (reference sequence).

The genes are TRBV5-5 and TRBJ2-7, with 8 positions matching TRBD1. The CDR3 is 15 amino acids. Germline V gives CDR1 SGHKS, CDR2 YYEKEE (reference sequence). V shed 4 bases, J shed 7 bases, and the junction held 13 bases outside the gene matches. In DNA, the CDR3 is TGTGCCAGCAGCAAGCCCAGGGGGCAAACAGAAGAGCAGTACTTC. Its protein is CASSKPRGQTEEQYF. Complete variable domain (other parts from reference TRBV5-5 and TRBJ2-7): DAGVTQSPTHLIKTRGQQVTLRCSPISGHKSVSWYQQVLGQGPQFIFQYYEKEERGRGNFPDRFSARQFPNYSSELNVNALLLGDSALYLCASSKPRGQTEEQYFGPGTRLTVT.

This chain connects TRBV7-2 to TRBJ1-5, with a tentative D call TRBD1 (5 bases). Per germline, CDR1 SGHTA and CDR2 FQGNSA. V lost 2 bases and J lost 5, with 13 bases in between. This CDR3 contains 15 residues. The chain's CDR3 is CASSLIWQGHQPQHF. In DNA, the CDR3 is TGTGCCAGCAGCTTAATATGGCAGGGCCATCAGCCCCAGCATTTT.

The V call is TRBV5-4, the J call TRBJ2-5; TRBD1 matches 8 bases. The CDR3 length is 14 residues. V was pared by 5 bases and J by 1 base, with 4 bases of the junction left unmatched. From germline, CDR1 is SGHNT and CDR2 YYREEE (reference sequence). The CDR3 nucleotides read TGTGCCAGCAGTGACGGACAGGGCCAAGAGACCCAGTACTTC. This gives the protein CASSDGQGQETQYF.

This clone has a handful of counts. The V call is TRBV6-5, the J call TRBJ2-7, with D possibly TRBD1 on 5 matching bases. The germline gives CDR1 MNHEY, CDR2 SVGAGI. The V end lost 7 bases, the J end lost 1 base, and 14 bases lay between the germline ends. The CDR3 totals 14 residues. The CDR3 is CASKVNRGSYEQYF. CDR3 nucleotide sequence: TGTGCCAGCAAGGTTAATAGGGGATCCTACGAGCAGTACTTC.